The next 5 T cell receptor beta chains were all read from a single sample in a study of CD8 T cells in ankylosing spondylitis. Study-wide findings and caveats: Typical of ankylosing spondylitis blood, it appeared, was a TCR beta motif of about eight highly homologous variants.

Their antigen targets remain unknown. TCRdb redid the calling of the 5' RACE reads with MiXCR, one entry per CDR3 protein. The sample lists tens of thousands of distinct CDR3 sequences, about 8.3% occurring once. Specimen: blood, either unsorted or a sorted T cell fraction (not recorded which). These receptors were collected from a male donor with ankylosing spondylitis.

There are a few counts of this clonotype. The genes are TRBV5-1 and TRBJ1-1; D not certain. The germline V gene has CDR1 SGHRS and CDR2 YFSETQ. CDR3 length equals 14 residues. V lost 0 bases and J 1 base, leaving 7 bases between the germline ends. The CDR3 loop is CASSLAIRNTEAFF. CDR3 DNA sequence: TGCGCCAGCAGCTTGGCCATCAGGAACACTGAAGCTTTCTTT. The full variable domain, its missing parts supplied by reference TRBV5-1 and TRBJ1-1, is KAGVTQTPRYLIKTRGQQVTLSCSPISGHRSVSWYQQTPGQGLQFLFEYFSETQRNKGNFPGRFSGRQFSNSRSEMNVSTLELGDSALYLCASSLAIRNTEAFFGQGTRLTVV.

The rearrangement links TRBV29-1 to TRBJ2-7; either TRBD1 or TRBD2 may supply D (5 bases each). This CDR3 has 15 residues. Trimming shortened V by 5 bases and J by 2 bases, and 19 bases separated the two germline ends. Germline loops: CDR1 SQVTM, CDR2 ANQGSEA. This chain's CDR3 is CSVSSRGTPPYEQYF. CDR3 in DNA: TGCAGCGTTTCCAGCCGAGGGACCCCTCCCTACGAGCAGTACTTC.

This clonotype was counted ten times or more. This rearrangement joins TRBV5-1 to TRBJ2-2; a weak D match, TRBD1 (5 bases). Germline V lookup: CDR1 SGHRS, CDR2 YFSETQ. This CDR3 has 15 residues. Trimming stripped 0 bases from V and 1 base from J, with 7 bases between. The CDR3 sequence: CASSLVQENTGELFF. The CDR3 bases are TGCGCCAGCAGCTTGGTACAGGAGAACACCGGGGAGCTGTTTTTT.

The gene calls are TRBV7-8 and TRBJ2-5; D gene ambiguous. The CDR3 loop spans 14 amino acids. V was shortened by 5 bases and J by 2 bases, with 12 bases between the two germline ends. The germline gives CDR1 SGHVS, CDR2 FQNEAQ. CDR3 sequence (DNA): TGTGCCAGCAGCCTTAGGGTTCGGCAAGAGACCCAGTACTTC. Its translation: CASSLRVRQETQYF.

V usage is TRBV7-2 and J usage is TRBJ1-1; D remains ambiguous. This CDR3 has 15 amino acids. Per germline, CDR1 SGHTA and CDR2 FQGNSA. Trimming cost V 5 bases and J 5 bases, with 18 bases left between them. The CDR3 region has the DNA TGTGCCAGCAGCCCCCCCGAGGGTTGGTTGACTGAAGCTTTCTTT. This encodes CASSPPEGWLTEAFF. Full variable domain (rest looked up from reference TRBV7-2 and TRBJ1-1): GAGVSQSPSNKVTEKGKDVELRCDPISGHTALYWYRQSLGQGLEFLIYFQGNSAPDKSGLPSDRFSAERTGGSVSTLTIQRTQQEDSAVYLCASSPPEGWLTEAFFGQGTRLTVV.